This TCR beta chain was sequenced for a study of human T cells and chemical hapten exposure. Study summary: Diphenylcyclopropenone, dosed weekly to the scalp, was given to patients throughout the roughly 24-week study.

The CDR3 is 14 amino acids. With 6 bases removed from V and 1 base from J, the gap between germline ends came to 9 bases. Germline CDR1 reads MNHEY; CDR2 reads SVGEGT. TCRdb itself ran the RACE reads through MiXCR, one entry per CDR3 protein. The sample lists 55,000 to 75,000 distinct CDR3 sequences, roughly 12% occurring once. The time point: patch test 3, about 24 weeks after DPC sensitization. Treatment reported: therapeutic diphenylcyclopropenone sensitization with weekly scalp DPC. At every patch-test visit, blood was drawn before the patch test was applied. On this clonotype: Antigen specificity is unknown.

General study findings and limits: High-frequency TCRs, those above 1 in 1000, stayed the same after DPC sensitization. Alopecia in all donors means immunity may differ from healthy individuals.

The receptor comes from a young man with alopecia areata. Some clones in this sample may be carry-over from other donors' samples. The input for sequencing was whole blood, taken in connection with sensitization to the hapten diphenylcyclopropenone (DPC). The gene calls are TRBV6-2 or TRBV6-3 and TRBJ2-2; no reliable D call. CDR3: CASSRQGNTGELFF. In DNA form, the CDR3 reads TGTGCCAGCAGCCGCCAAGGGAACACCGGGGAGCTGTTTTTT.